The rows below give T cell receptor beta chains drawn from one sample of a study of neurological immune-mediated disorders. TCRdb independently ran MiXCR on the 5' RACE reads; one entry per CDR3 protein. The table lists tens of thousands of distinct CDR3 sequences, approximately 5.4% of them singletons. The specimen was CD4+ T cells from blood. All receptors come from a woman aged 50 to 60 in good health. Both conserved end residues are part of each CDR3. The D gene is left open where the match is weak. The size field reads once, few, many or a size class.

v_call	clone_size	j_call	d_call	cdr3_aa	cdr3_nt
TRBV7-2	many	TRBJ2-7	TRBD1	CASSLTTGAQYF	TGTGCCAGCAGCCTCACAACAGGGGCGCAGTACTTC
TRBV20-1	many	TRBJ1-1	-	CSASRTTTEAFF	TGCAGTGCTAGTCGGACTACCACTGAAGCTTTCTTT
TRBV7-8	many	TRBJ2-3	-	CASSLEGPGGDTQYF	TGTGCCAGCAGCTTAGAAGGACCCGGGGGAGATACGCAGTATTTT
TRBV7-9	medium-sized	TRBJ1-2	-	CASSADRYGYTF	TGTGCCAGCAGCGCCGACCGGTATGGCTACACCTTC
TRBV7-7	few	TRBJ2-2	-	CASSHLRNTGELFF	TGTGCCAGCAGCCATCTTAGGAACACCGGGGAGCTGTTTTTT
TRBV18	once	TRBJ2-7	TRBD1	CASSLGGQEAGEQYF	TGTGCCAGCTCACTAGGGGGACAGGAGGCTGGCGAGCAGTACTTC
TRBV10-2	few	TRBJ1-5	-	CASSQGSYQPQHF	TGCGCCAGCAGTCAGGGGTCCTATCAGCCCCAGCATTTT
TRBV6-1	medium-sized	TRBJ2-1	-	CASSRTEQFF	TGTGCCAGCTCACGGACAGAGCAGTTCTTC
TRBV28	many	TRBJ1-1	TRBD1	CASTGQMNTEAFF	TGTGCCAGCACGGGACAGATGAACACTGAAGCTTTCTTT
TRBV10-3	many	TRBJ1-2	-	CAISTQGNYGYTF	TGTGCCATCAGTACCCAGGGGAACTATGGCTACACCTTC
TRBV3-1	few	TRBJ1-1	-	CASSQDAGREAFF	TGTGCCAGCAGCCAAGATGCGGGGAGGGAAGCTTTCTTT
TRBV7-9	many	TRBJ2-7	TRBD2	CASRPGLSSYEQYF	TGTGCCAGCAGACCGGGACTAAGCTCCTACGAGCAGTACTTC
TRBV7-9	many	TRBJ1-1	-	CASSPLWENTEAFF	TGTGCCAGCAGCCCTCTTTGGGAAAACACTGAAGCTTTCTTT
TRBV7-8	many	TRBJ2-2	TRBD1	CASSLSRTGTTGELFF	TGTGCCAGCAGCTTATCCAGGACAGGGACGACCGGGGAGCTGTTTTTT
TRBV7-9	many	TRBJ2-1	TRBD1	CASSASDRSSYNEQFF	TGTGCCAGCAGCGCCTCGGACAGGAGCTCCTACAATGAGCAGTTCTTC
TRBV9	many	TRBJ2-2	-	CASTRTVNTGELFF	TGTGCCAGCACTCGAACCGTGAACACCGGGGAGCTGTTTTTT
TRBV5-4	many	TRBJ2-3	TRBD2	CASSLGSGGAGGSTDTQYF	TGTGCCAGCAGCTTGGGCAGCGGGGGGGCCGGTGGTAGCACAGATACGCAGTATTTT
TRBV5-1	many	TRBJ2-2	TRBD2	CASSLDMRRGLLAGELFF	TGCGCCAGCAGCTTGGATATGCGGCGGGGGTTGTTGGCCGGGGAGCTGTTTTTT
TRBV28	many	TRBJ2-2	-	CASSLWGAGELFF	TGTGCCAGCAGTTTATGGGGGGCCGGGGAGCTGTTTTTT
TRBV10-3	many	TRBJ2-7	TRBD1	CAIRETGGETYEQYF	TGTGCCATCAGAGAGACAGGGGGCGAAACCTACGAGCAGTACTTC
TRBV28	many	TRBJ2-3	-	CASRFGQSATDTQYF	TGTGCCAGCCGTTTTGGACAGAGCGCTACAGATACGCAGTATTTT
TRBV20-1	many	TRBJ2-3	-	CSARDLSTSTDTQYF	TGCAGTGCTAGAGATCTCAGTACTAGCACAGATACGCAGTATTTT
TRBV20-1	many	TRBJ1-4	-	CSAKNEKLFF	TGCAGTGCTAAAAATGAAAAACTGTTTTTT
TRBV21-1	many	TRBJ2-7	-	CASSCRREGSYEQYF	TGTGCCAGCAGCTGCCGGAGAGAGGGCTCCTACGAGCAGTACTTC
TRBV20-1	many	TRBJ1-2	-	CSASQTEFYGYTF	TGCAGTGCTAGTCAGACAGAATTCTATGGCTACACCTTC
TRBV20-1	many	TRBJ2-1	TRBD2	CSAHRLAGGVIYNEQFF	TGCAGCGCACACAGACTAGCGGGGGGTGTTATATACAATGAGCAGTTCTTC
TRBV29-1	medium-sized	TRBJ2-5	TRBD2	CSVQDLAGGRETQYF	TGCAGCGTCCAAGACCTAGCGGGAGGACGGGAGACCCAGTACTTC
TRBV6-5	few	TRBJ2-3	-	CASSNRPAGADTQYF	TGTGCCAGCAGCAACCGACCCGCGGGCGCAGATACGCAGTATTTT
TRBV5-1	few	TRBJ2-7	TRBD2	CASSAGLGVSYEQYF	TGCGCCAGCAGCGCTGGACTAGGGGTCTCCTACGAGCAGTACTTC
TRBV19	many	TRBJ1-1	TRBD1	CASTTGRGQGAWNTEAFF	TGTGCCAGTACCACCGGGCGGGGACAGGGGGCTTGGAACACTGAAGCTTTCTTT
TRBV7-8	many	TRBJ2-6	-	CVGRQGLLSGANVLTF	TGTGTGGGGAGACAGGGACTCCTCTCTGGGGCCAACGTCCTGACTTTC